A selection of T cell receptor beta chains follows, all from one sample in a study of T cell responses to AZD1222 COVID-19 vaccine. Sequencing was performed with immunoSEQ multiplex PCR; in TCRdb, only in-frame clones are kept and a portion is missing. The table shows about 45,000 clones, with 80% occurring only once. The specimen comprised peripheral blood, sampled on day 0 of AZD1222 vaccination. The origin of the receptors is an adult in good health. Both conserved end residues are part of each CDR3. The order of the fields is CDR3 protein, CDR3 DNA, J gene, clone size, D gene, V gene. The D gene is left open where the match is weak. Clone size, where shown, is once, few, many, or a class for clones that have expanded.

CDR3: CAIRQGSSNQPQHF
DNA: TGTGCCATAAGACAGGGATCTAGCAATCAGCCCCAGCATTTT
J: TRBJ1-5
size: .
D: TRBD1
V: TRBV6-6

CDR3: CASSSPAGGLEQYF
DNA: TGTGCCAGCAGCAGTCCAGCGGGGGGGCTTGAGCAGTACTTC
J: TRBJ2-7
size: few
D: .
V: TRBV21-1

CDR3: CASSPQRRRERVQYF
DNA: TGTGCCAGCAGTCCCCAGAGGCGGAGAGAACGGGTGCAGTACTTC
J: TRBJ2-7
size: medium-sized
D: .
V: TRBV6-5

CDR3: CASSTTVQAQPQHF
DNA: TGTGCCAGTAGTACGACCGTTCAGGCTCAGCCCCAGCATTTT
J: TRBJ1-5
size: .
D: .
V: TRBV19

CDR3: CASSPTPGSETQYF
DNA: TGTGCCAGCAGTCCCACCCCGGGGTCAGAGACCCAGTACTTC
J: TRBJ2-5
size: .
D: .
V: TRBV28

CDR3: CASRLTGVTNTEAFF
DNA: TGCGCCAGCAGACTAACAGGGGTAACGAACACTGAAGCTTTCTTT
J: TRBJ1-1
size: .
D: TRBD1
V: TRBV5-1

CDR3: CASSLSRQVSEAFF
DNA: TGTGCCAGCAGCTTATCGCGGCAGGTGAGCGAAGCTTTCTTT
J: TRBJ1-1
size: .
D: .
V: TRBV7-2

CDR3: CASSEAGGRDGNSPLHF
DNA: TGTGCCAGCAGTGAAGCTGGGGGGCGGGATGGAAATTCACCCCTCCACTTT
J: TRBJ1-6
size: .
D: .
V: TRBV2

CDR3: CASSVGTGGNSGNTIYF
DNA: TGTGCCAGCAGCGTAGGAACAGGGGGCAACTCTGGAAACACCATATATTTT
J: TRBJ1-3
size: .
D: TRBD1
V: TRBV9

CDR3: CASSSTDGYTF
DNA: TGTGCCAGCAGTTCGACCGACGGCTACACCTTC
J: TRBJ1-2
size: few
D: .
V: TRBV28

CDR3: CASSEKGQGSAGYTF
DNA: TGTGCCAGCAGCGAAAAAGGACAGGGTTCGGCTGGCTACACCTTC
J: TRBJ1-2
size: .
D: TRBD1
V: TRBV5-4

CDR3: CASSVAGGSYEQYF
DNA: TGTGCCAGCAGCGTAGCGGGGGGCTCCTACGAGCAGTACTTC
J: TRBJ2-7
size: .
D: TRBD2
V: TRBV7-2

CDR3: CATRSDYNSPLHF
DNA: TGTGCCACCAGGTCAGATTATAATTCACCCCTCCACTTT
J: TRBJ1-6
size: .
D: .
V: TRBV15

CDR3: CATSRDRLASSGANTGELFF
DNA: TGTGCCACCAGCAGAGACCGTTTGGCTTCTAGCGGGGCGAACACCGGGGAGCTGTTTTTT
J: TRBJ2-2
size: .
D: TRBD2
V: TRBV15

CDR3: CAIGPEGPAYNEQFF
DNA: TGTGCCATCGGGCCCGAGGGGCCAGCCTACAATGAGCAGTTCTTC
J: TRBJ2-1
size: once
D: .
V: TRBV10-3

CDR3: CALGTDSTDTQYF
DNA: TGTGCCCTTGGGACGGATAGCACAGATACGCAGTATTTT
J: TRBJ2-3
size: .
D: .
V: TRBV30

CDR3: CASSIGASEKLFF
DNA: TGTGCCAGCAGCATAGGGGCCTCTGAAAAACTGTTTTTT
J: TRBJ1-4
size: few
D: .
V: TRBV12-3/TRBV12-4

CDR3: CATSRDPQDTQYF
DNA: TGTGCCACCAGCAGAGATCCTCAAGATACGCAGTATTTT
J: TRBJ2-3
size: few
D: .
V: TRBV15

CDR3: CASSLYVTVNTEAFF
DNA: TGTGCCAGCAGCTTGTATGTGACAGTGAACACTGAAGCTTTCTTT
J: TRBJ1-1
size: .
D: .
V: TRBV5-6

CDR3: CASSWGFDYGYTF
DNA: TGTGCCAGCAGTTGGGGATTTGACTATGGCTACACCTTC
J: TRBJ1-2
size: .
D: .
V: TRBV6-5

CDR3: CASSQPGARSGNTIYF
DNA: TGTGCCAGCAGCCAACCGGGGGCACGCTCTGGAAACACCATATATTTT
J: TRBJ1-3
size: .
D: .
V: TRBV3-1/TRBV3-2

CDR3: CASLQGLSNTGELFF
DNA: TGTGCCTCCCTCCAAGGCCTCTCGAACACCGGGGAGCTGTTTTTT
J: TRBJ2-2
size: .
D: .
V: TRBV6-5

CDR3: CASSPYRDNGYTF
DNA: TGTGCCAGCAGCCCATACCGGGACAATGGCTACACCTTC
J: TRBJ1-2
size: once
D: .
V: TRBV12-3/TRBV12-4

CDR3: CASSIMGPGTGDNQPQHF
DNA: TGTGCCAGTAGTATTATGGGACCCGGGACAGGGGACAATCAGCCCCAGCATTTT
J: TRBJ1-5
size: once
D: TRBD1
V: TRBV19

CDR3: CASSSGGGQDTDTQYF
DNA: TGCGCCAGCAGCTCCGGAGGGGGGCAAGACACAGATACGCAGTATTTT
J: TRBJ2-3
size: .
D: .
V: TRBV5-1

CDR3: CASSSPGGRNTEAFF
DNA: TGTGCCAGCAGCTCCCCAGGGGGACGGAACACTGAAGCTTTCTTT
J: TRBJ1-1
size: few
D: TRBD1
V: TRBV5-6

CDR3: CASSLVGGELFF
DNA: TGTGCCAGCAGCTTAGTGGGAGGGGAACTGTTTTTT
J: TRBJ1-4
size: medium-sized
D: .
V: TRBV7-9

CDR3: CASSLAPGKNTDTQYF
DNA: TGTGCCAGCAGCTTAGCACCGGGAAAAAACACAGATACGCAGTATTTT
J: TRBJ2-3
size: .
D: .
V: TRBV11-2

CDR3: CASSHWKGQGTYGYTF
DNA: TGTGCCAGCAGTCACTGGAAGGGACAGGGCACCTATGGCTACACCTTC
J: TRBJ1-2
size: .
D: TRBD1
V: TRBV6-5